Below are 20 T cell receptor beta chains sequenced from a single sample in a study of CD8 T cells in Susac syndrome. RNA, at roughly 0.45 to 1 ug, was reverse transcribed with random hexamers. Via MiXCR, TCRdb re-called the immunoSEQ multiplex PCR reads, giving one row per CDR3 protein. The sample has hundreds of thousands of distinct CDR3 sequences; 90% to 97% are singletons. Input material: CD4+ T cells from PBMCs. The source is a human donor with Susac syndrome.

The chain employs TRBV21-1 and TRBJ1-2; TRBD1, the table's D call, lacks a check against the DNA. TRBV21-1 is a pseudogene locus. The CDR3 contains 12 residues. The CDR3 is CASSNRGPGYTF. CDR3 bases: TGTGCCAGCAGTAACAGGGGACCTGGCTACACCTTC.

This rearrangement joins TRBV20-1 to TRBJ1-4; no clear D. CDR3 length equals 13 residues. The germline V and J ends were trimmed by 5 bases and 5 bases, with 12 bases remaining between them. Germline loops: CDR1 DFQATT, CDR2 SNEGSKA (reference sequence). This CDR3 reads CSAFYSPNEKLFF. For the CDR3, the DNA is TGCAGTGCTTTTTACAGCCCGAATGAAAAACTGTTTTTT.

The chain carries TRBV24-1 and TRBJ2-3, with D perhaps TRBD1 or TRBD2 (5 bases each). CDR3 length equals 15 residues. Germline lookup yields CDR1 KGHDR and CDR2 SFDVKD. V was clipped by 3 bases and J by 5 bases, with 14 bases between them. The CDR3: CATSDPGPNKDTQYF. For the CDR3, the DNA is TGTGCCACCAGTGATCCGGGACCAAATAAAGATACGCAGTATTTT.

In its sample, this clonotype was seen once. The chain links TRBV3-1 to TRBJ1-3, with 7 bases fitting TRBD1. The CDR3 spans 16 residues. CDR1 and CDR2 (germline): LGHDT, YNNKEL (reference sequence). The V and J ends lost 4 bases and 2 bases, in that order; junction bases with no gene match: 8. CDR3 nucleotides: TGTGCCAGCAGCCTCGAGGGGGCGGGAGCTGGAAACACCATATATTTT. Translating it yields CASSLEGAGAGNTIYF.

The chain links TRBV13 to TRBJ2-1, with TRBD2 as a possible D gene (6 bases). Trimming removed 5 bases from V and 12 bases from J, with 23 bases in between. CDR1 and CDR2 (germline): PRHDT, FYEKMQ (reference sequence). This CDR3 has 15 amino acids. The CDR3 DNA reads as TGTGCCAGCAGCCGCACTTCGGGGGAGTTCTTTGGGCAGTTCTTC. Protein sequence: CASSRTSGEFFGQFF.

The chain is built from TRBV2 and TRBJ2-7; D uncertain. Between the trimmed V and J ends, which lost 10 bases and 7 bases, there was a span of 20 bases. CDR3 length: 13 residues. CDR1 is SNHLY, CDR2 FYNNEI, per germline. This CDR3 reads CATRPDNSGEQYF. The CDR3 DNA follows: TGTGCCACCCGTCCCGACAATTCCGGGGAGCAGTACTTC. The whole variable domain, remainder taken from reference TRBV2 and TRBJ2-7, is EPEVTQTPSHQVTQMGQEVILRCVPISNHLYFYWYRQILGQKVEFLVSFYNNEISEKSEIFDDQFSVERPDGSNFTLKIRSTKLEDSAMYFCATRPDNSGEQYFGPGTRLTVT.

In nucleotides, the CDR3 is TGCGCCAGCAGCGGGGGACTAGCGGGAGTTATCAATGAGCAGTTCTTC. It translates to CASSGGLAGVINEQFF. J is TRBJ2-1 and V is TRBV5-1; 14 positions agree with TRBD2. V was pared by 4 bases and J by 6 bases, with 6 bases of the junction left unmatched. This CDR3 has 16 residues. CDR1 and CDR2 from the germline V gene are SGHRS and YFSETQ. Full variable domain (rest looked up from reference TRBV5-1 and TRBJ2-1): KAGVTQTPRYLIKTRGQQVTLSCSPISGHRSVSWYQQTPGQGLQFLFEYFSETQRNKGNFPGRFSGRQFSNSRSEMNVSTLELGDSALYLCASSGGLAGVINEQFFGPGTRLTVL.

The table lists this clonotype with a count of one. The chain uses TRBV7-3 and TRBJ2-1; no clear D. Germline lookup yields CDR1 SGHTA and CDR2 FQGTGA. The CDR3 length is 13 residues. With 5 bases removed from V and 6 bases from J, the gap between germline ends came to 11 bases. The CDR3 DNA is TGTGCCAGCAGCCCCATTACCGGCAATGAGCAGTTCTTC. Translated, it gives CASSPITGNEQFF.

The chain carries TRBV29-1 and TRBJ2-5; a possible D gene is TRBD2 (6 bases). Trimming left V 4 bases short and J 3 bases short, with 18 bases between. The CDR3 is 15 amino acids. The germline gives CDR1 SQVTM, CDR2 ANQGSEA. The CDR3 loop is CSVGISGSIKETQYF. The DNA for the CDR3 is TGCAGCGTTGGGATTAGCGGATCTATCAAAGAGACCCAGTACTTC.

The chain combines TRBV18 with TRBJ2-7, with D unclear. The CDR3 extends over 13 amino acids. CDR1 KGHSH and CDR2 LQKENI come from the germline V gene. Trimming shortened V by 6 bases and J by 4 bases, and 13 bases separated the two germline ends. The CDR3: CASSPTQQYEQYF. The DNA of the CDR3 is TGTGCCAGCTCCCCAACCCAACAATACGAGCAGTACTTC.

The chain combines TRBV30 with TRBJ1-4, with a weak D call TRBD1 (5 bases). V gave up 2 bases and J gave up 5 bases, with 9 bases separating them. Germline loops: CDR1 GTSNPN, CDR2 SVGIG (reference sequence). The length of the CDR3 is 13 residues. CDR3 protein: CAWSTGANEKLFF. The CDR3 DNA is TGTGCCTGGAGTACAGGAGCAAATGAAAAACTGTTTTTT.

This chain uses TRBV21-1 with TRBJ2-7; the DNA was not used to check the table's D call, TRBD2. TRBV21-1 is an annotated pseudogene. CDR3 size: 13 residues. The CDR3 sequence is CAYLAGGPYEQYF. The CDR3 DNA reads TGTGCCTATCTAGCGGGAGGGCCGTACGAGCAGTACTTC.

The rearrangement links TRBV3-1 to TRBJ1-5, with 9 bases aligning to TRBD1. V shed 5 bases and J 6 bases; nucleotides not matched to a gene: 5. From germline, CDR1 is LGHDT and CDR2 YNNKEL (reference sequence). CDR3 length equals 14 residues. This CDR3 reads CASSSDRGVQPQHF. The CDR3 nucleotides read TGTGCCAGCAGCTCCGACAGGGGGGTTCAGCCCCAGCATTTT.

This chain links TRBV29-1 with TRBJ2-7; D is tentatively TRBD1 or TRBD2 (5 bases each). Trimming pared 6 bases from V and 3 bases from J, leaving 15 bases between. The germline gives CDR1 SQVTM, CDR2 ANQGSEA. This CDR3 contains 13 residues. CDR3 region: CSVKVGTDYEQYF. In nucleotides, the CDR3 is TGCAGCGTAAAAGTAGGGACGGACTACGAGCAGTACTTC.

The chain joins TRBV9 to TRBJ2-3; D perhaps matches TRBD1 (6 bases). From germline, CDR1 is SGDLS and CDR2 YYNGEE. V was trimmed by 3 bases and J by 2 bases, leaving 25 bases between them. The CDR3 length is 19 residues. The CDR3 region is CASSANRVVGTPFTDTQYF. The CDR3 coding sequence is TGTGCCAGCAGCGCAAACCGGGTGGTGGGGACACCCTTCACAGATACGCAGTATTTT.

The chain combines TRBV11-2 with TRBJ2-4; D unresolved. Trimming took off 4 bases at V and 2 bases at J, with 15 bases between the two ends. The CDR3 is made up of 16 amino acids. From germline, CDR1 is SGHAT and CDR2 FQNNGV. This CDR3 is CASSSNSRMPKNIQYF. CDR3 sequence (DNA): TGTGCCAGCAGCTCAAACAGCCGAATGCCCAAAAACATTCAGTACTTC.

This chain connects TRBV12-3 or TRBV12-4 to TRBJ2-3; no firm D call. CDR3 length: 13 residues. Trimming removed 3 bases at V and 6 bases at J, with 10 bases between. CDR3 nucleotide sequence: TGTGCCAGCAGTTTTACTCTCATCGATACGCAGTATTTT. This translates into CASSFTLIDTQYF.

This chain links TRBV6-5 with TRBJ1-5; perhaps TRBD1 as D (5 bases). Germline CDR1 reads MNHEY; CDR2 reads SVGAGI. This CDR3 has 15 residues. With 3 bases removed from V and 0 bases from J, the gap between germline ends came to 9 bases. The CDR3 loop is CASSYGGNSNQPQHF. The CDR3 DNA reads as TGTGCCAGCAGTTATGGGGGGAATAGCAATCAGCCCCAGCATTTT.

V gene TRBV29-1 combines with J gene TRBJ2-1; D is uncertain. The CDR3 runs to 13 residues. CDR1 is SQVTM and CDR2 is ANQGSEA in the germline V gene. Trimming removed 3 bases from V and 8 bases from J, with 14 bases in between. The CDR3 region has the DNA TGCAGCGTTGACAAGGATTTGCTTTATGAGCAGTTCTTC. This translates into CSVDKDLLYEQFF.

The J gene is TRBJ2-1, the V gene TRBV4-1; D may be TRBD1 or TRBD2 (5 bases each). The CDR3 contains 14 residues. Germline V gene data show CDR1 as MGHRA and CDR2 as YSYEKL. The V end was cut by 5 bases, the J end by 5 bases, with 13 bases between. DNA for the CDR3: TGCGCCAGCAGCTCCTGGGGGAGAAACAATGAGCAGTTCTTC. This translates into CASSSWGRNNEQFF.